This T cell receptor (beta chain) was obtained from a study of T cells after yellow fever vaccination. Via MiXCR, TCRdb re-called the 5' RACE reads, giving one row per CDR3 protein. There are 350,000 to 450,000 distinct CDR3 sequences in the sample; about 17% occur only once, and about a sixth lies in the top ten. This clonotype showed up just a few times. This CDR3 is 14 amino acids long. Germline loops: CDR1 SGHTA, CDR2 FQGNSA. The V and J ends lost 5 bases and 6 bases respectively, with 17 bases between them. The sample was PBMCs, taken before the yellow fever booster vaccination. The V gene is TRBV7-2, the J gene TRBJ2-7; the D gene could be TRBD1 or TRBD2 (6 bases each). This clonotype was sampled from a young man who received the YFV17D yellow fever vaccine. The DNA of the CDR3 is TGTGCCAGCAGCGTTCGTAGGGGGGAATGCGAGCAGTACGTC. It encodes CASSVRRGECEQYV.